This entry concerns a single TCR beta chain. The source of the sample is a study of blood T cell repertoires in COVID-19. Study-wide context: Specimens from acute and convalescent COVID-19 originated in the United States, Italy and Spain. From T cells, B-cell-depleted T cells, or PBMCs came the material, which was cDNA or gDNA.

Original processing notes: Reference gene primers were amplified, and this amplification served to estimate nucleated cell counts. Assay used: immunoSEQ multiplex PCR; TCRdb lists only in-frame clones, some missing. The D gene and trimming were derived from the DNA, and the V and J assignments and clone size from that table. The data contain around 180,000 clones, 70% to 90% of them singletons. The J segment lost 10 bases and the V segment lost 5 bases, leaving 8 bases of the junction unmatched. Germline V gene sequence: CDR1 SGDLS, CDR2 YYNGEE. The CDR3 totals 15 residues. V is TRBV9 and J is TRBJ2-1, with TRBD2 matching 14 bases. The clonotype comes from a man aged 40-49 years with active or convalescent COVID-19. The sample taken for sequencing was peripheral blood. The chain's CDR3 is CASSKKGLAGGEQFF. CDR3 DNA: TGTGCCAGCAGTAAAAAAGGACTAGCGGGGGGAGAGCAGTTCTTC. The full variable domain, its missing parts supplied by reference TRBV9 and TRBJ2-1, is DSGVTQTPKHLITATGQRVTLRCSPRSGDLSVYWYQQSLDQGLQFLIQYYNGEERAKGNILERFSAQQFPDLHSELNLSSLELGDSALYFCASSKKGLAGGEQFFGPGTRLTVL.